This TCR beta chain stems from a study of T cells in Graves' hyperthyroidism and ophthalmopathy. Amplified regions were TCR beta CDR3 sequences from RNA transcripts. TCR CDR3 underwent first-round RT-PCR with the HTBI primer set. Via MiXCR, TCRdb re-called the multiplex PCR reads, giving one row per CDR3 protein. In the table there are hundreds of thousands of distinct CDR3 sequences, 15% to 18% of which are singletons. Each diagnosis drew on symptoms, thyroxine, TRAb, thyroid ultrasound and orbital computed tomography findings. Trimming left V 3 bases short and J 5 bases short, with 15 bases between. The CDR3 contains 15 residues. CDR1 is SGHTA and CDR2 is FQGNSA in the germline V gene. General study findings and limits: Ophthalmopathy, as predicted by the model, came a median around 7 months after the prediction.

Of note for this clonotype: The antigen remains unidentified.

This sequence originates from a woman under 30 with Graves' hyperthyroidism. The specimen sequenced was blood. The chain recombines TRBV7-2 with TRBJ2-3, with D maybe TRBD2 (5 bases). CDR3 sequence: CASSLVAVRVDTQYF. CDR3 nucleotides: TGTGCCAGCAGCTTGGTAGCCGTGAGGGTAGATACGCAGTATTTT.